One sample yielded the 11 T cell receptor beta chains listed below, sequenced in a study of response to subunit inactivated influenza vaccine. TCRdb recomputed calls from the RT-PCR reads with MiXCR, one row per CDR3 protein. The sample lists 800,000 to 1,000,000 distinct CDR3 sequences; around 21% were seen once. This material consisted of PBMCs from blood, taken 5 days after vaccination. The receptors here all came from a man between 45 and 60 years old who received an inactivated influenza vaccine.

The chain uses TRBV7-2 and TRBJ2-7; no clear D gene. Per the germline V gene, CDR1 is SGHTA and CDR2 is FQGNSA. V lost 5 bases and J 0 bases, leaving 11 bases between the germline ends. The CDR3 is 14 residues long. The CDR3 DNA sequence: TGTGCCAGCAGCATCGGATTTCACTCCTACGAGCAGTACTTC. Its protein product is CASSIGFHSYEQYF.

The V gene is TRBV6-2 or TRBV6-3, the J gene TRBJ2-7, with a possible D match to TRBD1 (5 bases). The V and J ends lost 2 bases and 3 bases respectively, with 14 bases between them. CDR1 is MNHEY and CDR2 is SVGEGT in the germline V gene. The CDR3 runs to 15 residues. The CDR3 nucleotides read TGTGCCAGCAGTTACCTACCGGACATTAACTACGAGCAGTACTTC. Translation gives CASSYLPDINYEQYF.

The V call is TRBV11-2, the J call TRBJ2-3; possible D gene TRBD2, 5 bases. The V and J ends lost 5 bases and 2 bases respectively, with 17 bases between them. The CDR3 contains 16 residues. Germline CDR1 reads SGHAT; CDR2 reads FQNNGV. CDR3 residues: CASSHGLSHLTDTQYF. The CDR3 DNA is TGTGCCAGCAGCCACGGACTTTCCCACCTCACAGATACGCAGTATTTT.

In its sample, this clonotype was seen many times. The chain links TRBV29-1 to TRBJ2-7; 7 bases line up with TRBD1. V trimming: 2 bases; J trimming: 7 bases; junction bases outside the gene matches: 14. Germline V gene data show CDR1 as SQVTM and CDR2 as ANQGSEA. The CDR3 is 15 amino acids. The CDR3 protein is CSVERSGTASGEQYF. The CDR3 nucleotides are TGCAGCGTTGAACGATCCGGGACAGCCTCGGGAGAGCAGTACTTC.

The chain joins TRBV7-8 to TRBJ2-2, with 8 bases lining up with TRBD2. Germline lookup yields CDR1 SGHVS and CDR2 FQNEAQ. The CDR3 totals 17 residues. V was pared by 5 bases and J by 2 bases, with 10 bases of the junction left unmatched. The DNA for the CDR3 is TGTGCCAGCAGCGCGCGGTATAGCGGGGAAAACACCGGGGAGCTGTTTTTT. This codes for CASSARYSGENTGELFF. Full variable domain (remainder filled in from reference TRBV7-8 and TRBJ2-2): GAGVSQSPRYKVAKRGQDVALRCDPISGHVSLFWYQQALGQGPEFLTYFQNEAQLDKSGLPSDRFFAERPEGSVSTLKIQRTQQEDSAVYLCASSARYSGENTGELFFGEGSRLTVL.

V gene TRBV7-2 combines with J gene TRBJ2-7, with 8 bases identical to TRBD2. This CDR3 contains 15 residues. J gave up 7 bases and V 2 bases, and 10 bases lay outside the gene matches. The germline gives CDR1 SGHTA, CDR2 FQGNSA. The CDR3 region has the DNA TGTGCCAGCAGCTTAAGTTTTAGCGGGGCTTGGGAGCAGTACTTC. Encoded protein: CASSLSFSGAWEQYF.

This clonotype turned up a few times. The chain uses TRBV6-1 and TRBJ2-5; D might be TRBD1 (5 bases). Per germline, CDR1 MNHNS and CDR2 SASEGT. The CDR3 totals 15 residues. V dropped 4 bases and J dropped 5 bases, with 17 bases sitting between them. CDR3 nucleotide sequence: TGTGCCAGCAGTGGCGAGTGGACCCCAGGGGAGACCCAGTACTTC. Encoded protein: CASSGEWTPGETQYF.

A few counts support this clonotype. The gene calls are TRBV5-1 and TRBJ2-5, with D maybe TRBD2 (6 bases). V shed 0 bases and J shed 4 bases, with 13 bases lying between them. CDR3 size: 15 residues. Germline V gene lookup returns CDR1 SGHRS and CDR2 YFSETQ. CDR3: CASSLEAGLGETQYF. In DNA, the CDR3 is TGCGCCAGCAGCTTGGAGGCGGGATTGGGAGAGACCCAGTACTTC.

In this sample, this clonotype turned up a few times. The V gene is TRBV20-1, the J gene TRBJ2-3, with D perhaps matching TRBD2 (5 bases). CDR1 DFQATT and CDR2 SNEGSKA come from the germline V gene (reference sequence). This CDR3 region has 12 residues. CDR3 loop: CRGEAGTDTQYF. As DNA, the CDR3 is TGCAGGGGAGAAGCGGGCACAGATACGCAGTATTTT.

V usage is TRBV28 and J usage is TRBJ2-7, with a weak D call TRBD2 (6 bases). Between the trimmed V and J ends, which lost 6 bases and 1 base, there was a span of 16 bases. Germline V gene sequence: CDR1 MDHEN, CDR2 SYDVKM. The CDR3 covers 15 residues. The CDR3 spells CASRTGVAPSYEQYF. DNA of the CDR3: TGTGCCAGCAGGACGGGGGTAGCCCCTTCCTACGAGCAGTACTTC.

This chain's CDR3 is CSVAEGSSAEAFF. Written as DNA, the CDR3 is TGCAGCGTTGCGGAGGGCTCGTCGGCTGAAGCTTTCTTT. J is TRBJ1-1 and V is TRBV29-1; D call uncertain. The V end was cut by 4 bases, the J end by 6 bases, with 15 bases between. The length of the CDR3 is 13 residues. Germline CDR1 SQVTM, CDR2 ANQGSEA.